This TCR beta chain emerged from a study of CD8 T cells in Susac syndrome. Study-level points and caveats: That the number of individuals in its TCR sequencing and HLA analysis was relatively small was acknowledged by the study.

Bulk CD8+ and CD4+ cells came from magnetic negative isolation; CD8+ TEMRA by FACS. The CDR3 has 14 residues. The J segment lost 1 base and the V segment lost 4 bases, leaving 3 bases of the junction unmatched. Per the germline V gene, CDR1 is SQVTM and CDR2 is ANQGSEA. To note about this clonotype: Antigen specificity is unknown.

When the RNA was reverse transcribed, random hexamers were used with an input of roughly 0.45 to 1 ug. Coverage of TCR beta CDR3 amplification by immunoSEQ multiplex PCR extended to 54 Vbeta and 13 Jbeta. MiXCR, run by TCRdb on the immunoSEQ multiplex PCR reads, gives a single entry per CDR3 protein. The sample includes around 200,000 distinct CDR3 sequences, around 93% of them seen just once. Sequencing input: CD4+ T cells from PBMCs. The clonotype originates from a human donor with multiple sclerosis. The V call is TRBV29-1, the J call TRBJ2-5, with 10 nucleotides matching TRBD2. The CDR3 is CSVGVAGGQETQYF. DNA for the CDR3: TGCAGCGTTGGGGTAGCGGGGGGCCAAGAGACCCAGTACTTC.